These 27 T cell receptor beta chains share one sample of origin, sequenced in a study of T cells after yellow fever vaccination. TCRdb called the 5' RACE reads again in MiXCR, with one record for every CDR3 protein. The profile shows a few hundred thousand distinct CDR3 sequences, less than 9.5% of them singletons. Here the sequenced sample was PBMCs, taken about 49 days after the first yellow fever vaccination. The receptor set was obtained from a man between 18 and 29 years old who received the YFV17D yellow fever vaccine.

J is TRBJ2-7 and V is TRBV15, with TRBD1 matching 7 bases. V trimming: 0 bases; J trimming: 5 bases; junction bases outside the gene matches: 10. Germline V lookup: CDR1 LNHNV, CDR2 YYDKDF (reference sequence). The CDR3 runs 16 residues. As DNA, the CDR3 is TGTGCCACCAGCAGAGACCGGGACAGATACTACAACGAGCAGTACTTC. Its protein product is CATSRDRDRYYNEQYF.

The chain joins TRBV7-9 to TRBJ2-7; 14 bases are a match to TRBD2. Germline loops: CDR1 SEHNR, CDR2 FQNEAQ (reference sequence). This CDR3 spans 17 amino acids. J lost 7 bases, V lost 5 bases, and 13 bases had no gene match. Here the CDR3 reads CASSGANGTSGGREQYF. The DNA for the CDR3 is TGTGCCAGCAGCGGGGCGAATGGGACTAGCGGGGGACGGGAGCAGTACTTC. Drawing the rest from reference TRBV7-9 and TRBJ2-7, the complete variable domain is DTGVSQNPRHKITKRGQNVTFRCDPISEHNRLYWYRQTLGQGPEFLTYFQNEAQLEKSRLLSDRFSAERPKGSFSTLEIQRTEQGDSAMYLCASSGANGTSGGREQYFGPGTRLTVT.

A few counts support this clonotype. The rearrangement joins TRBV27 to TRBJ2-1; TRBD2 matches at 16 bases. This CDR3 comprises 19 residues. The V gene's germline CDR1 is MNHEY and CDR2 SMNVEV (reference sequence). V gave up 4 bases and J gave up 9 bases; unmatched junction bases: 15. In nucleotides, the CDR3 is TGTGCCAGCAGTTCCTATCAAACGGGACTAGCGGGGGGGCTCCGTGAGCAGTTCTTC. Protein product: CASSSYQTGLAGGLREQFF.

This clonotype was recorded a few times. The chain carries TRBV12-3 or TRBV12-4 and TRBJ2-1; 16 nucleotides match TRBD2. V shed 5 bases, J shed 5 bases, and the junction held 6 bases outside the gene matches. The CDR3 has 17 residues. The CDR3 sequence: CASSLGTSGGADNEQFF. The CDR3 bases are TGTGCCAGCAGTCTCGGGACTAGCGGGGGGGCCGACAATGAGCAGTTCTTC.

This clonotype was recorded many times. The J gene is TRBJ1-2, the V gene TRBV5-5, with 9 bases lining up with TRBD1. CDR3 size: 16 residues. V lost 1 base, J lost 5 bases, and 9 bases stayed unmatched. Looked up from germline, CDR1 is SGHKS and CDR2 is YYEKEE (reference sequence). The CDR3 loop is CASSLRTGVGIYGYTF. CDR3 coding DNA: TGTGCCAGCAGCTTGAGGACAGGGGTTGGAATTTATGGCTACACCTTC. Drawing the rest from reference TRBV5-5 and TRBJ1-2, the complete variable domain is DAGVTQSPTHLIKTRGQQVTLRCSPISGHKSVSWYQQVLGQGPQFIFQYYEKEERGRGNFPDRFSARQFPNYSSELNVNALLLGDSALYLCASSLRTGVGIYGYTFGSGTRLTVV.

This sequence joins TRBV5-1 and TRBJ2-3; TRBD2 might be the D (5 bases). The CDR3 consists of 14 residues. The V gene's germline CDR1 is SGHRS and CDR2 YFSETQ. V dropped 4 bases and J dropped 1 base, with 10 bases sitting between them. CDR3 amino acids: CASSIEGGTDTQYF. The CDR3 coding sequence is TGCGCCAGCAGCATTGAGGGAGGCACAGATACGCAGTATTTT.

The V and J genes are TRBV9 and TRBJ2-3; a possible D gene is TRBD1 (6 bases). Trimming stripped 0 bases from V and 5 bases from J, with 10 bases between. Germline V CDR1 and CDR2: SGDLS, YYNGEE. The CDR3 spans 14 residues. DNA for the CDR3: TGTGCCAGCAGCGTAGACAGGGCTGAAGATACGCAGTATTTT. Its translation: CASSVDRAEDTQYF.

The V call is TRBV7-9, the J call TRBJ2-5; D gene uncertain. CDR1 is SEHNR and CDR2 is FQNEAQ in the germline V gene (reference sequence). CDR3 length: 14 amino acids. Deletions cut 1 base from V and 5 bases from J, with 11 bases between. The CDR3 sequence is CASSLVSLGETQYF. CDR3 in DNA: TGTGCCAGCAGCTTAGTGTCCTTGGGGGAGACCCAGTACTTC.

The chain recombines TRBV7-9 with TRBJ2-7, with no clear D. Germline loops: CDR1 SEHNR, CDR2 FQNEAQ (reference sequence). V lost 4 bases to trimming and J lost 0 bases, with 10 bases between them. CDR3 length: 14 amino acids. CDR3 sequence reads: CASSSGCSSYEQYF. The CDR3 coding sequence is TGTGCCAGCAGCTCAGGTTGTAGCTCCTACGAGCAGTACTTC. Full variable domain (rest looked up from reference TRBV7-9 and TRBJ2-7): DTGVSQNPRHKITKRGQNVTFRCDPISEHNRLYWYRQTLGQGPEFLTYFQNEAQLEKSRLLSDRFSAERPKGSFSTLEIQRTEQGDSAMYLCASSSGCSSYEQYFGPGTRLTVT.

The chain links TRBV7-3 to TRBJ1-2; D remains unclear. The CDR3 sequence is 14 residues long. The ends were cut back, 5 bases at V and 0 bases at J, with 10 bases in the middle. The germline CDR1 and CDR2 sequences are SGHTA and FQGTGA. The CDR3 loop reads CASSPGGTNYGYTF. CDR3 in DNA: TGTGCCAGCAGCCCCGGAGGGACTAACTATGGCTACACCTTC.

This clonotype occurred a few times. This chain links TRBV7-2 with TRBJ2-2; D possibly uses TRBD1 or TRBD2 (5 bases each). Trimming pared 6 bases from V and 2 bases from J, leaving 16 bases between. This CDR3 comprises 16 residues. The germline V gene has CDR1 SGHTA and CDR2 FQGNSA. In DNA, the CDR3 is TGTGCCAGCAGTCGGGGCAGGCCCCGAAACACCGGGGAGCTGTTTTTT. It specifies CASSRGRPRNTGELFF.

This clonotype appeared a few times. The chain joins TRBV10-3 to TRBJ2-5; no definite D call. The germline V and J ends were trimmed by 0 bases and 5 bases, with 13 bases remaining between them. Germline V gene sequence: CDR1 ENHRY, CDR2 SYGVKD. The CDR3 sequence is 15 residues long. CDR3 region: CAISESGRTGETQYF. The CDR3 bases are TGTGCCATCAGTGAGTCCGGCCGAACCGGGGAGACCCAGTACTTC.

The DNA of the CDR3 is TGTGCCAGCAGCTCGACTGAGGTGCCCACTGAAGCTTTCTTT. It yields the protein CASSSTEVPTEAFF. The rearrangement uses TRBV11-2 and TRBJ1-1; D not certain. CDR3 size: 14 residues. Germline lookup yields CDR1 SGHAT and CDR2 FQNNGV. Deletions cut 4 bases from V and 4 bases from J, with 13 bases between.

In regard to this clonotype: Germline and junction disagree at one end, which may indicate a read error. The gene calls are TRBV6-1 and TRBJ1-1, with TRBD1 matching over 7 bases. Per the germline V gene, CDR1 is MNHNS and CDR2 is SASEGT. This CDR3 is built from 14 residues. CDR3 sequence: CPRVPRDRNTEAFF. The DNA of the CDR3 is TGTCCCAGGGTGCCCCGGGACAGGAACACTGAAGCTTTCTTT.

This clonotype was counted many times. The chain joins TRBV12-3 or TRBV12-4 to TRBJ1-2; no clear D. The CDR3 loop spans 14 amino acids. The V gene lost 5 bases and the J gene lost 6 bases, with 16 bases spanning the gap. The CDR3, as DNA: TGTGCCAGCAGTCTAACTGAAACAGTACATGGCTACACCTTC. It encodes CASSLTETVHGYTF.

This clonotype was found a few times. The V gene is TRBV5-1, the J gene TRBJ2-3; D is perhaps TRBD1 or TRBD2 (6 bases each). Germline CDR1 and CDR2: SGHRS and YFSETQ. CDR3 length: 15 amino acids. V dropped 6 bases and J dropped 3 bases, with 17 bases sitting between them. The CDR3 nucleotides are TGCGCCAGCACGAGAGGGGGTCTAGCGACAGATACGCAGTATTTT. Protein: CASTRGGLATDTQYF. The full variable domain, completed using reference TRBV5-1 and TRBJ2-3, is KAGVTQTPRYLIKTRGQQVTLSCSPISGHRSVSWYQQTPGQGLQFLFEYFSETQRNKGNFPGRFSGRQFSNSRSEMNVSTLELGDSALYLCASTRGGLATDTQYFGPGTRLTVL.

This clonotype was detected a few times. The chain links TRBV4-1 to TRBJ1-2, with a weak D call TRBD1 (5 bases). Germline V gives CDR1 MGHRA, CDR2 YSYEKL. The CDR3 has 17 residues. Trimming pared 0 bases from V and 4 bases from J, leaving 18 bases between. The CDR3 region has the DNA TGCGCCAGCAGCCAAGAACAAGGAGGGGCGGCATTCTATGGCTACACCTTC. Its protein product is CASSQEQGGAAFYGYTF.

This clonotype was detected a few times. The chain links TRBV6-1 to TRBJ1-5, with TRBD1 matching 9 bases. The ends lost 7 bases at V and 4 bases at J; junction bases unmatched: 2. This CDR3 is 13 amino acids long. Germline V gene data show CDR1 as MNHNS and CDR2 as SASEGT. The chain's CDR3 is CASTGTGNQPQHF. CDR3 DNA sequence: TGTGCCAGCACCGGGACAGGGAATCAGCCCCAGCATTTT.

The chain employs TRBV20-1 and TRBJ2-7; 7 bases line up with TRBD1. Germline V CDR1 and CDR2: DFQATT, SNEGSKA (reference sequence). CDR3 length equals 11 residues. Unmatched junction bases numbered 5, after V lost 7 bases and J lost 5 bases. The CDR3 here is CSVSQGNEQYV. CDR3 nucleotide sequence: TGCAGTGTTTCACAGGGGAACGAGCAGTACGTC.

The chain combines TRBV20-1 with TRBJ2-3; no clear D. CDR1 DFQATT and CDR2 SNEGSKA come from the germline V gene (reference sequence). Trimming removed 5 bases at V and 5 bases at J, with 26 bases between. The CDR3 has 17 amino acids. CDR3 region: CSAHTFSWISDKDTQYF. CDR3 bases: TGCAGTGCTCATACCTTCTCTTGGATCTCAGACAAAGATACGCAGTATTTT.

This clonotype was seen a few times. The chain combines TRBV14 with TRBJ1-1; no clear D. This CDR3 comprises 14 residues. Germline loops: CDR1 SGHDN, CDR2 FVKESK. V was cut by 2 bases and J by 3 bases, with 10 bases left in between. DNA of the CDR3: TGTGCCAGCAGCCAAATTTCGAGAGACACTGAAGCTTTCTTT. This translates into CASSQISRDTEAFF.

The table lists this clonotype with a few counts. The chain has TRBV5-1 and TRBJ2-3; 8 positions match TRBD1. The CDR3 has 14 amino acids. The ends lost 4 bases at V and 6 bases at J; junction bases unmatched: 7. Germline CDR1 is SGHRS and CDR2 is YFSETQ. CDR3 region: CASSIQGDGDTQYF. CDR3 DNA sequence: TGCGCCAGCAGCATACAGGGGGATGGGGATACGCAGTATTTT. The full variable domain, with the rest looked up from reference TRBV5-1 and TRBJ2-3, is KAGVTQTPRYLIKTRGQQVTLSCSPISGHRSVSWYQQTPGQGLQFLFEYFSETQRNKGNFPGRFSGRQFSNSRSEMNVSTLELGDSALYLCASSIQGDGDTQYFGPGTRLTVL.

This clonotype occurred a few times. The J gene is TRBJ2-1, the V gene TRBV19; 8 positions match TRBD2. Germline V gene sequence: CDR1 LNHDA, CDR2 SQIVND (reference sequence). V was pared by 3 bases and J by 7 bases, with 8 bases of the junction left unmatched. The CDR3 consists of 15 residues. The CDR3 DNA follows: TGTGCCAGTAGTATCCTCGGGGGGGGTCTAAATGAGCAGTTCTTC. Its translation is CASSILGGGLNEQFF.

This clonotype was seen many times. The V call is TRBV5-1, the J call TRBJ2-5; 13 nucleotides match TRBD2. This CDR3 contains 18 residues. Germline assignment: CDR1 SGHRS and CDR2 YFSETQ. The trim removed 3 bases at V and 8 bases at J, leaving 16 bases unmatched. CDR3 in amino acids: CASSWRTSGGPTGETQYF. CDR3 bases: TGCGCCAGCAGCTGGAGGACTAGCGGGGGACCCACGGGGGAAACCCAGTACTTC.

The CDR3 spells CASSYDRDTEAFF. The DNA of the CDR3 is TGTGCCAGCAGTTACGACAGGGACACTGAAGCTTTCTTT. This sequence joins TRBV6-5 and TRBJ1-1; 7 bases line up with TRBD1. CDR3 length equals 13 residues. The J segment lost 3 bases and the V segment lost 2 bases, leaving 0 bases of the junction unmatched. CDR1 is MNHEY and CDR2 is SVGAGI in the germline V gene.

The chain is built from TRBV10-1 and TRBJ1-5; D gene unclear. This CDR3 spans 13 amino acids. Per germline, CDR1 WNHNN and CDR2 SYGVQD (reference sequence). The V gene lost 4 bases and the J gene lost 7 bases, with 11 bases spanning the gap. CDR3 bases: TGCGCCAGCAGTGCCAAAGGGTGGCAGCCCCAGCATTTT. It yields the protein CASSAKGWQPQHF.

This clonotype has more than one count but fewer than ten. This sequence joins TRBV3-1 and TRBJ1-2; unclear D gene. CDR1 is LGHDT, CDR2 YNNKEL, per germline (reference sequence). This CDR3 is 15 amino acids long. V shed 0 bases and J shed 6 bases, with 14 bases lying between them. CDR3 sequence: CASSQDSPDPDGYTF. DNA of the CDR3: TGTGCCAGCAGCCAAGATTCCCCCGACCCCGATGGCTACACCTTC.